The rows below give T cell receptor beta chains drawn from one sample of a study of response to subunit inactivated influenza vaccine. TCRdb analysed the RT-PCR reads with MiXCR anew, one entry per CDR3 protein. The sample has 650,000 to 800,000 distinct CDR3 sequences, about 15% seen once. Sequenced here: PBMCs from blood, sampled less than 15 days before vaccination. The source of these receptors is a man in his forties or fifties who received an inactivated influenza vaccine. Both conserved end residues are part of each CDR3. A D gene is named only where the DNA matches it firmly. Not every row has a clone size; where given, it reads once, few, many or a size class.

j_call: TRBJ2-2; clone_size: few; v_call: TRBV4-3; d_call: -; cdr3_length: 18; cdr3_aa: CASSPAIPGTLDPRELFF; cdr3_nt: TGCGCCAGCAGCCCAGCCATTCCCGGGACCCTAGACCCCCGGGAGCTGTTTTTT
j_call: TRBJ2-3; clone_size: -; v_call: TRBV28; d_call: -; cdr3_length: 14; cdr3_aa: CASSFRTISDTQYF; cdr3_nt: TGTGCCAGCAGTTTTCGGACTATATCAGATACGCAGTATTTT
j_call: TRBJ2-4; clone_size: many; v_call: TRBV18; d_call: -; cdr3_length: 14; cdr3_aa: CASSPSPQKNIQYF; cdr3_nt: TGTGCCAGCTCACCGTCGCCTCAGAAAAACATTCAGTACTTC
j_call: TRBJ2-1; clone_size: once; v_call: TRBV20-1; d_call: TRBD2; cdr3_length: 17; cdr3_aa: CSARLAGGRLLHNEQFF; cdr3_nt: TGCAGTGCTAGACTAGCGGGAGGGCGCCTACTCCACAATGAGCAGTTCTTC
j_call: TRBJ2-1; clone_size: -; v_call: TRBV3-2; d_call: -; cdr3_length: 17; cdr3_aa: CASSQPSPSDPSHEQFF; cdr3_nt: TGTGCCAGCAGCCAACCTTCCCCTAGCGACCCGAGCCATGAGCAGTTCTTC
j_call: TRBJ1-2; clone_size: few; v_call: TRBV11-2; d_call: -; cdr3_length: 15; cdr3_aa: CASSLDTSGNYGYTF; cdr3_nt: TGTGCCAGCAGCTTAGATACGTCAGGGAACTATGGCTACACCTTC
j_call: TRBJ1-2; clone_size: many; v_call: TRBV20-1; d_call: TRBD1; cdr3_length: 11; cdr3_aa: CSGGGGYGYTF; cdr3_nt: TGCAGCGGAGGGGGCGGCTATGGCTACACCTTC
j_call: TRBJ2-1; clone_size: few; v_call: TRBV10-3; d_call: -; cdr3_length: 20; cdr3_aa: CAISRRSRGRTRDLNNEQFF; cdr3_nt: TGTGCCATCAGTCGCAGGTCGAGGGGTCGGACCCGAGACCTCAACAATGAGCAGTTCTTC
j_call: TRBJ2-1; clone_size: -; v_call: TRBV18; d_call: TRBD2; cdr3_length: 16; cdr3_aa: CASSLTSGGGYNEQFF; cdr3_nt: TGTGCCAGCTCGCTGACTAGCGGAGGGGGTTACAATGAGCAGTTCTTC
j_call: TRBJ2-3; clone_size: -; v_call: TRBV7-9; d_call: -; cdr3_length: 17; cdr3_aa: CASSSPGGGLFADTQYF; cdr3_nt: TGTGCCAGCAGCTCCCCGGGTGGGGGGCTCTTCGCAGATACGCAGTATTTT
j_call: TRBJ2-1; clone_size: many; v_call: TRBV7-9; d_call: -; cdr3_length: 11; cdr3_aa: CASSPVYEQFF; cdr3_nt: TGTGCCAGCAGCCCGGTCTATGAGCAGTTCTTC
j_call: TRBJ1-5; clone_size: -; v_call: TRBV30; d_call: TRBD1; cdr3_length: 16; cdr3_aa: CAWSEPRTGHRQPQHF; cdr3_nt: TGTGCCTGGAGCGAGCCTAGGACAGGGCATCGTCAGCCCCAGCATTTT
j_call: TRBJ2-7; clone_size: few; v_call: TRBV7-9; d_call: -; cdr3_length: 17; cdr3_aa: CASSSPIQGVSPYEQYF; cdr3_nt: TGTGCCAGCAGCTCTCCTATACAGGGAGTTAGTCCCTACGAGCAGTACTTC
j_call: TRBJ1-6; clone_size: few; v_call: TRBV3-1; d_call: -; cdr3_length: 14; cdr3_aa: CASSQGPSGSPLHF; cdr3_nt: TGTGCCAGCAGCCAAGGGCCGTCCGGTTCACCCCTCCACTTT
j_call: TRBJ2-1; clone_size: -; v_call: TRBV20-1; d_call: -; cdr3_length: 12; cdr3_aa: CSARRSGYEQFF; cdr3_nt: TGCAGTGCTAGACGTAGTGGGTATGAGCAGTTCTTC
j_call: TRBJ2-2; clone_size: few; v_call: TRBV7-7; d_call: -; cdr3_length: 15; cdr3_aa: CASSLDGGGGRELFF; cdr3_nt: TGTGCTAGCAGCTTAGACGGGGGCGGCGGAAGGGAGCTGTTTTTT
j_call: TRBJ2-3; clone_size: -; v_call: TRBV7-2; d_call: -; cdr3_length: 15; cdr3_aa: CASSLEARYADTQYF; cdr3_nt: TGTGCCAGCAGCTTAGAGGCGCGGTACGCAGATACGCAGTATTTT
j_call: TRBJ2-7; clone_size: -; v_call: TRBV9; d_call: -; cdr3_length: 15; cdr3_aa: CASSVGEGDGYEQYF; cdr3_nt: TGTGCCAGCAGCGTAGGAGAGGGAGATGGATACGAGCAGTACTTC
j_call: TRBJ1-1; clone_size: -; v_call: TRBV5-1; d_call: -; cdr3_length: 14; cdr3_aa: CASSLDGFGAGAFF; cdr3_nt: TGCGCCAGCAGCTTGGATGGGTTCGGGGCCGGAGCTTTCTTT
j_call: TRBJ2-7; clone_size: -; v_call: TRBV10-3; d_call: -; cdr3_length: 17; cdr3_aa: CAISGASGQGVLHEQYF; cdr3_nt: TGTGCCATCAGTGGGGCCAGCGGGCAGGGGGTTCTCCACGAGCAGTACTTC
j_call: TRBJ2-2; clone_size: -; v_call: TRBV10-3; d_call: TRBD1; cdr3_length: 16; cdr3_aa: CAISSTGGEHTGELFF; cdr3_nt: TGTGCCATCAGTTCTACAGGGGGCGAACACACCGGGGAGCTGTTTTTT
j_call: TRBJ2-7; clone_size: few; v_call: TRBV11-2; d_call: -; cdr3_length: 15; cdr3_aa: CASSLARDPSYEQYF; cdr3_nt: TGTGCCAGCAGCTTAGCTCGGGACCCCTCCTACGAGCAGTACTTC
j_call: TRBJ2-1; clone_size: few; v_call: TRBV28; d_call: -; cdr3_length: 16; cdr3_aa: CASTQGGHQDFNEQFF; cdr3_nt: TGTGCCAGCACCCAGGGTGGACACCAGGACTTCAATGAGCAGTTCTTC
j_call: TRBJ1-4; clone_size: -; v_call: TRBV29-1; d_call: -; cdr3_length: 15; cdr3_aa: CSVDGDSSTNEKLFF; cdr3_nt: TGCAGCGTTGATGGTGACAGTTCAACTAATGAAAAACTGTTTTTT
j_call: TRBJ2-6; clone_size: -; v_call: TRBV4-2; d_call: -; cdr3_length: 17; cdr3_aa: CASSQAPSRSGANVLTF; cdr3_nt: TGTGCCAGCAGCCAGGCGCCTTCGAGATCTGGGGCCAACGTCCTGACTTTC
j_call: TRBJ2-5; clone_size: few; v_call: TRBV14; d_call: -; cdr3_length: 17; cdr3_aa: CASSQELTLAHQETQYF; cdr3_nt: TGTGCCAGCAGCCAAGAACTGACTCTGGCCCATCAAGAGACCCAGTACTTC
j_call: TRBJ2-7; clone_size: few; v_call: TRBV29-1; d_call: TRBD2; cdr3_length: 15; cdr3_aa: CSVARGTRGNYEQYF; cdr3_nt: TGCAGCGTTGCGCGTGGGACTAGGGGGAACTACGAGCAGTACTTC